Listed below are T cell receptor beta chains from one sample, sequenced in a study of OX40 agonist ivuxolimab in advanced cancers. Generated by immunoSEQ multiplex PCR, the TCRdb table keeps only in-frame clones and is missing some. Altogether roughly 35,000 clones are present, 92% being singletons, with the ten largest covering around 30%. The starting material was CD4+ or CD8+ T cells sorted from blood, obtained in a trial of the OX40 agonist ivuxolimab. These receptors were obtained from an adult with an advanced solid tumor such as melanoma, head and neck, liver or kidney cancer. Each CDR3 is given with its conserved first and last residue. The D gene is left open where the match is weak. The size of a clone is reported for some rows only, either as once, few or many, or as a class for expanded clones.

>NA|TRBJ2-7|TRBD1|TRBV4-3|17
TGCGCCAGCAGCCCGGGGACAGGGGGACCTAGCTCCTACGAGCAGTACTTC
CASSPGTGGPSSYEQYF
>NA|TRBJ1-2|NA|TRBV7-9|13
TGTGCCAGCAGCTTAGGGGCGGGGGATGGCTACACCTTC
CASSLGAGDGYTF
>NA|TRBJ1-6|NA|TRBV27|15
TGTGCCAGCAGTTCCCTCCCGAAGGGGGGTTCACCCCTCCACTTT
CASSSLPKGGSPLHF
>NA|TRBJ2-7|TRBD1|TRBV7-2|15
TGTGCCAGCAGCTTGGTAACGGGACAGGGCTACGAGCAGTACTTC
CASSLVTGQGYEQYF
>NA|TRBJ1-2|NA|TRBV29-1|16
TGCAGCGTTTGTGAACCGGGACATCGGTTGGACTATGGCTACACCTTC
CSVCEPGHRLDYGYTF
>NA|TRBJ2-3|NA|TRBV9|13
TGTGCCAGCAGCGTAGAAGGGGAGGATACGCAGTATTTT
CASSVEGEDTQYF
>NA|TRBJ1-4|NA|TRBV27|17
TGTGCCAGCAGTTTATATGGGGTACAGGCAACTAATGAAAAACTGTTTTTT
CASSLYGVQATNEKLFF
>NA|TRBJ2-1|TRBD2|TRBV28|16
TGTGCCAGCAGTTTATTCGCTAGCGGGGCCTACAATGAGCAGTTCTTC
CASSLFASGAYNEQFF
>NA|TRBJ1-1|NA|TRBV6-5|14
TGTGCCAGCAGTTACGCGGGGGCGTCCACTGAAGCTTTCTTT
CASSYAGASTEAFF
>medium-sized|TRBJ1-4|TRBD1|TRBV11-2|15
TGTGCCAGCAGCTTAGAGTCAGGGGGCGATGAAAAACTGTTTTTT
CASSLESGGDEKLFF
>NA|TRBJ2-7|TRBD1|TRBV9|13
TGTGCCAGCAGCGTAGTGGACAGGGACGAGCAGTACTTC
CASSVVDRDEQYF
>NA|TRBJ2-1|TRBD2|TRBV19|17
TGTGCCAGTAGTATGGGAGGGCCCCACTCAACCTACAATGAGCAGTTCTTC
CASSMGGPHSTYNEQFF
>NA|TRBJ2-1|NA|TRBV11-1|14
TGTGCCAGCAGCTTAGTGCGGCAGGGCGATGAGCAGTTCTTC
CASSLVRQGDEQFF
>NA|TRBJ1-5|NA|TRBV2|15
TGTGCCAGCAGTGAAAATTTGGGAGGCAATCAGCCCCAGCATTTT
CASSENLGGNQPQHF
>NA|TRBJ2-1|TRBD2|TRBV6-1|22
TGTGCCAGCAGTGAAGTTGGGGAGACAGGGCTGGGGCGGGAGGGCCTGTACAATGAGCAGTTCTTC
CASSEVGETGLGREGLYNEQFF
>NA|TRBJ2-1|TRBD2|TRBV7-9|14
TGTGCCAGCAGCAGTAGCGGGAGTTACAATGAGCAGTTCTTC
CASSSSGSYNEQFF
>NA|TRBJ2-7|TRBD1|TRBV7-2|17
TGTGCCAGCAGCCCCGGGACAGTGTCCCTAACGTCTTACGAGCAGTACTTC
CASSPGTVSLTSYEQYF
>NA|TRBJ2-7|NA|TRBV28|13
TGTGCCAGCAGTGGAACAGGGAATTACGAGCAGTACTTC
CASSGTGNYEQYF
>NA|TRBJ2-4|NA|TRBV7-6|14
TGTGCCAGCAGCTCGGGAGTCGGCAAAAACATTCAGTACTTC
CASSSGVGKNIQYF
>few|TRBJ2-3|NA|TRBV27|15
TGTGCCAGCAGTTTTTCGCGCTATGGCACAGATACGCAGTATTTT
CASSFSRYGTDTQYF
>NA|TRBJ2-1|NA|TRBV30|11
TGTGCCTGGAGTGCATCTAATGAGCAGTTCTTC
CAWSASNEQFF
>NA|TRBJ2-5|NA|TRBV25-1|10
TGTGCCAGCAGGGGTGAGACCCAGTACTTC
CASRGETQYF
>NA|TRBJ1-2|NA|TRBV6-5|14
TGTGCCAGCAGCCCCGGAAGTACAGGGAATGGCTACACCTTC
CASSPGSTGNGYTF
>NA|TRBJ2-7|NA|TRBV11-2|12
TGTGCCAGCAGCTTAGCTCTCTACGAGCAGTACTTC
CASSLALYEQYF
>NA|TRBJ2-5|NA|TRBV5-4|12
TGTGCCAGCAGCTTTCCCCAAGAGACCCAGTACTTC
CASSFPQETQYF
>once|TRBJ1-5|TRBD1|TRBV19|15
TGTGCCAGTATCCCGGGACAGGGGGCCCTTCAGCCCCAGCATTTT
CASIPGQGALQPQHF
>NA|TRBJ2-1|NA|TRBV27|19
TGTGCCAGCAGTCACGCTCGACCGGTCGGGGTTCGCGTGGTAAATGAGCAGTTCTTC
CASSHARPVGVRVVNEQFF
>NA|TRBJ1-1|TRBD1|TRBV29-1|13
TGCAGCGCCAGGACAGGGGAAGACCTTGAAGCTTTCTTT
CSARTGEDLEAFF
>NA|TRBJ1-5|TRBD1|TRBV5-1|15
TGCGCCAGCAGCTTGGGGGACAGGGGTAATCAGCCCCAGCATTTT
CASSLGDRGNQPQHF
>NA|TRBJ2-2|NA|TRBV7-9|15
TGTGCCAGCAGCGCCTGGGGGGAAGTCACCGGGGAGCTGTTTTTT
CASSAWGEVTGELFF
>NA|TRBJ2-7|NA|TRBV28|16
TGTGCCAGCACCACAAGGCGGACGGGACTTGAGTACGAGCAGTACTTC
CASTTRRTGLEYEQYF
>once|TRBJ2-1|TRBD2|TRBV6-8|17
TGTGCCAGCAGTTACTGGAGCGGGAGATCCCCTTACAATGAGCAGTTCTTC
CASSYWSGRSPYNEQFF
>NA|TRBJ2-7|TRBD1|TRBV2|14
TGTGCCAGCAGTGAGGGGACAGGGGGCATCGTGCAGTACTTC
CASSEGTGGIVQYF
>NA|TRBJ1-2|NA|TRBV10-3|15
TGTGCCATCAGTGAGGCGGGGGGGGCCCTCTATGGCTACACCTTC
CAISEAGGALYGYTF
>NA|TRBJ2-1|NA|TRBV19|15
TGTGCCAGTAGTATAGAAAGGGGACTCTACAATGAGCAGTTCTTC
CASSIERGLYNEQFF
>NA|TRBJ2-4|NA|TRBV4-3|15
TGCGCCAGCAGCCAAGGCCGGCTGGGGGGTTGGATTCAGTACTTC
CASSQGRLGGWIQYF
>NA|TRBJ1-2|NA|TRBV5-4|13
TGTGCCAGCAGCTTAACAAATCCTGGTGGCTACACCTTC
CASSLTNPGGYTF
>NA|TRBJ2-7|NA|TRBV7-9|15
TGTGCCAGCAGCTTACCGGGGGAGCCCTCCTACGAGCAGTACTTC
CASSLPGEPSYEQYF
>NA|TRBJ2-7|NA|TRBV6-1|16
TGTGCCAGCAGTGATGGGCTTCCCCCCATGTCCAACGAGCAGTACTTC
CASSDGLPPMSNEQYF
>NA|TRBJ2-7|TRBD2|TRBV6-5|14
TGTGCCAGCAGATCCGGGACTAGCGTCCACGAGCAGTACTTC
CASRSGTSVHEQYF
>NA|TRBJ1-1|TRBD1|TRBV5-1|14
TGCGCCAGCAGCTTGGTCACAGGGGCCCGTGAAGCTTTCTTT
CASSLVTGAREAFF